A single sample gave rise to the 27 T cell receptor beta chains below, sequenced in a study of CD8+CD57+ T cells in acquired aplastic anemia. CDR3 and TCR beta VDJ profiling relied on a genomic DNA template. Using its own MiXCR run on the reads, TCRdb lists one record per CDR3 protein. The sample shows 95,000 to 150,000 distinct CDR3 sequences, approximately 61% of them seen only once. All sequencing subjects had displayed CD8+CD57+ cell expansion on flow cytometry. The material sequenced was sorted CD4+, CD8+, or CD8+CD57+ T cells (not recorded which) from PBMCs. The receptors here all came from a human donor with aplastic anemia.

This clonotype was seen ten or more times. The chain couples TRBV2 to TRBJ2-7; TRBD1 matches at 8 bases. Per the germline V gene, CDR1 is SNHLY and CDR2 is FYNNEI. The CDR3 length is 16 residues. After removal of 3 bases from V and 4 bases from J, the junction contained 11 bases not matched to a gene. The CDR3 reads CASSETDREVFYEQYF. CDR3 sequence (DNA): TGTGCCAGCAGTGAGACGGACAGGGAAGTTTTTTACGAGCAGTACTTC.

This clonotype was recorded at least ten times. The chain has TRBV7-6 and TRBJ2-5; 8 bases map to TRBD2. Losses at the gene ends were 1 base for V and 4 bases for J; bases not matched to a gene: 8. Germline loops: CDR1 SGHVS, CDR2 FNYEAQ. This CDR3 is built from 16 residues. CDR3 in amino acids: CASSLDSSGGSETQYF. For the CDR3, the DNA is TGTGCCAGCAGCTTAGATAGCAGCGGGGGATCAGAGACCCAGTACTTC.

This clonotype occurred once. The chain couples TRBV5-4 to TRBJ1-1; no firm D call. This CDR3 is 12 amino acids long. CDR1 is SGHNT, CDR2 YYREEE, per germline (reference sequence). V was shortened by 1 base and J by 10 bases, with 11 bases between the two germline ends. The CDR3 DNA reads TGTGCCAGCAGCTTGAAGGGCCTGGTAGCTTTCTTT. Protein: CASSLKGLVAFF. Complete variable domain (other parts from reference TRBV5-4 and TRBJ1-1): ETGVTQSPTHLIKTRGQQVTLRCSSQSGHNTVSWYQQALGQGPQFIFQYYREEENGRGNFPPRFSGLQFPNYSSELNVNALELDDSALYLCASSLKGLVAFFGQGTRLTVV.

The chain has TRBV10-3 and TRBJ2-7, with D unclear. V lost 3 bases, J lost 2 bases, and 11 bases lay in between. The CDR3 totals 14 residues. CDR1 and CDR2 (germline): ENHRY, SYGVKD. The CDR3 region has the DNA TGTGCCATCAGTGAACGCAGGACCCCCTACGAGCAGTACTTC. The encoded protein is CAISERRTPYEQYF.

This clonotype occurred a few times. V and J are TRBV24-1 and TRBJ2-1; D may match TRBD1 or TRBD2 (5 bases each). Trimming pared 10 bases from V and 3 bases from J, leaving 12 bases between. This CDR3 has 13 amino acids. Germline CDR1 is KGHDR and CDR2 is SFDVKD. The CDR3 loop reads CATRAGSYNEQFF. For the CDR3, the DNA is TGTGCCACGAGGGCAGGGAGCTACAATGAGCAGTTCTTC.

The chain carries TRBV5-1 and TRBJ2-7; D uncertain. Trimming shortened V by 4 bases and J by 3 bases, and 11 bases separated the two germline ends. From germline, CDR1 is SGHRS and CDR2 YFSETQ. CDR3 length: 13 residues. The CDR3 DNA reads TGCGCCAGCAGCCCTCCCAGGAACTACGAGCAGTACTTC. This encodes CASSPPRNYEQYF.

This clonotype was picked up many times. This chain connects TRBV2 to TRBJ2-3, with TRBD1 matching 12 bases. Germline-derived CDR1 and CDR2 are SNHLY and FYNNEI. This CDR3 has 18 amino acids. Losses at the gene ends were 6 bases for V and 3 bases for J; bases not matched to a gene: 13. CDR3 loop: CASRENRGTGGVTDTQYF. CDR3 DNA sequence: TGTGCCAGCAGAGAAAACCGAGGGACAGGGGGCGTAACAGATACGCAGTATTTT. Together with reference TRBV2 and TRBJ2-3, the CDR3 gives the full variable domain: EPEVTQTPSHQVTQMGQEVILRCVPISNHLYFYWYRQILGQKVEFLVSFYNNEISEKSEIFDDQFSVERPDGSNFTLKIRSTKLEDSAMYFCASRENRGTGGVTDTQYFGPGTRLTVL.

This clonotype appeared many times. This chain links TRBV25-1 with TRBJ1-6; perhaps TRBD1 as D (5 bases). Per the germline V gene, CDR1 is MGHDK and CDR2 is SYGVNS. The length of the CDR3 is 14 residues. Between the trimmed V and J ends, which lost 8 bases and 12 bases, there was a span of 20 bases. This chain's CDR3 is CASGSGTDHLPLHF. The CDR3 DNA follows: TGTGCCAGCGGATCCGGGACGGATCACTTACCCCTCCACTTT.

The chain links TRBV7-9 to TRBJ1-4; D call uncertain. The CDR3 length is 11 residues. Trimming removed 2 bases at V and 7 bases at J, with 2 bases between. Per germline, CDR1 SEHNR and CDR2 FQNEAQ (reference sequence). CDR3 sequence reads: CASSLSEKLFF. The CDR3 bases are TGTGCCAGCAGCTTATCTGAAAAACTGTTTTTT.

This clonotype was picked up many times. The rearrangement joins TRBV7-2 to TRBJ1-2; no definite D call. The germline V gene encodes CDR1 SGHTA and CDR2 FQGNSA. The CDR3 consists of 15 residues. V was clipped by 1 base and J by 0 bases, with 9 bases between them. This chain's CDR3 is CASSLGWVPNYGYTF. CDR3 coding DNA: TGTGCCAGCAGCTTAGGTTGGGTCCCTAACTATGGCTACACCTTC.

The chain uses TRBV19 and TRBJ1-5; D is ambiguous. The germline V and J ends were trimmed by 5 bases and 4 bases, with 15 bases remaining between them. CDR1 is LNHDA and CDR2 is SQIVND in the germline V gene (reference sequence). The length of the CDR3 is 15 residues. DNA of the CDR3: TGTGCCAGTAGTCCCCAGGACGGGTTAAATCAGCCCCAGCATTTT. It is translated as CASSPQDGLNQPQHF.

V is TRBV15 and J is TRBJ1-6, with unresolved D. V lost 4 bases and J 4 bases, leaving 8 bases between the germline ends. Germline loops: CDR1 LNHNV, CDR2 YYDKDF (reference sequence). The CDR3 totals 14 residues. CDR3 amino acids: CATSNWPYNSPLHF. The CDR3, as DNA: TGTGCCACCAGCAACTGGCCTTATAATTCACCCCTCCACTTT.

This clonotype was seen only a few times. The CDR3 sequence: CASSQSTGAGQPQHF. The CDR3 DNA follows: TGCGCCAGCAGCCAATCGACAGGGGCTGGTCAGCCCCAGCATTTT. The J gene is TRBJ1-5, the V gene TRBV4-3, with TRBD1 matching 8 bases. This CDR3 comprises 15 residues. Germline-derived CDR1 and CDR2 are LGHNA and YSLEER. J was trimmed by 6 bases and V by 2 bases; bases with no gene match: 6.

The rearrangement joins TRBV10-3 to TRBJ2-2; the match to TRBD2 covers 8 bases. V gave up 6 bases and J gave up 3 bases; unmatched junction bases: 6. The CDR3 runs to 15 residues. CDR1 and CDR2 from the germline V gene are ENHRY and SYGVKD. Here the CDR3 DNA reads TGTGCCATCAGGCTGAGCGGGAGCGACACCGGGGAGCTGTTTTTT. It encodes CAIRLSGSDTGELFF.

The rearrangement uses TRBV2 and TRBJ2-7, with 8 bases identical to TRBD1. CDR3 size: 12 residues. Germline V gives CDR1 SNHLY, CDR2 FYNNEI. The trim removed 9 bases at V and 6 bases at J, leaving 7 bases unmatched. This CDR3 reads CARGQVDREQYF. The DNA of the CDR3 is TGTGCCAGGGGACAGGTGGACCGCGAGCAGTACTTC.

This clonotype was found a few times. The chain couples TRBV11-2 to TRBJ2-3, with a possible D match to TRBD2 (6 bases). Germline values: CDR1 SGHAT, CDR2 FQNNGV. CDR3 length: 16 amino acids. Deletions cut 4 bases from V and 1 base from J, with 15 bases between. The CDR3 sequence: CASSSRLGEGTDTQYF. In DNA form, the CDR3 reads TGTGCCAGCAGCTCCCGACTAGGTGAGGGCACAGATACGCAGTATTTT.

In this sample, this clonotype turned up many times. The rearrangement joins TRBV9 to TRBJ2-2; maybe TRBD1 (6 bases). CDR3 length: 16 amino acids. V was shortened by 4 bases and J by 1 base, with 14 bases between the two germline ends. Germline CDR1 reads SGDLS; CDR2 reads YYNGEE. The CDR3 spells CASSPQGTLNTGELFF. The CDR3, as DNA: TGTGCCAGCAGCCCTCAGGGGACCCTGAACACCGGGGAGCTGTTTTTT.

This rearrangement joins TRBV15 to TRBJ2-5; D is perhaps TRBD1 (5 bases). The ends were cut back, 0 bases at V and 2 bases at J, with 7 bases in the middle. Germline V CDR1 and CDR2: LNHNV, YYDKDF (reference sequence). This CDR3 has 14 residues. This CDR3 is CATSRDTGQETQYF. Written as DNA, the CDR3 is TGTGCCACCAGCAGAGATACAGGACAAGAGACCCAGTACTTC.

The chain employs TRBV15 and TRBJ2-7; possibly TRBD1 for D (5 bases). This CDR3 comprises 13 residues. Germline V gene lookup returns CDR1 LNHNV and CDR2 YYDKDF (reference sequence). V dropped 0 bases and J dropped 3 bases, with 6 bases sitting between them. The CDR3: CATSRDQGYEQYF. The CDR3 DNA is TGTGCCACCAGCAGAGATCAGGGCTACGAGCAGTACTTC.

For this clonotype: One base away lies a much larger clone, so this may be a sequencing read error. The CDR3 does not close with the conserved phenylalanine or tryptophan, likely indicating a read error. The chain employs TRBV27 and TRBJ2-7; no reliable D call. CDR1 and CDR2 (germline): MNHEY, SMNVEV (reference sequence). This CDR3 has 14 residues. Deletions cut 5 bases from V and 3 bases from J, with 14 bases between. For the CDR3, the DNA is TGTGCCAGCAGTCCGCTCGTCGACTTCTACGAGCAGTACCTC. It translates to CASSPLVDFYEQYL.

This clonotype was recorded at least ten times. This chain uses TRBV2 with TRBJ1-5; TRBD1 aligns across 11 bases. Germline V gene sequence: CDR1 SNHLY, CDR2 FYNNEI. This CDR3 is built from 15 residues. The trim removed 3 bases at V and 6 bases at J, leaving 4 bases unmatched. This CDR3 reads CASSDGTGGAQPQHF. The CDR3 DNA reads TGTGCCAGCAGTGACGGGACAGGGGGTGCTCAGCCCCAGCATTTT.

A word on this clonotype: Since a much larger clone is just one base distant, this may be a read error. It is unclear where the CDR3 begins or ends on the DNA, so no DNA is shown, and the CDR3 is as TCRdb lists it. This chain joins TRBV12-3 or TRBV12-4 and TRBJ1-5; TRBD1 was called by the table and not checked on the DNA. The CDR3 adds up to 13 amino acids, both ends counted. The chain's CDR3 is CASSPFGTGNLHF.

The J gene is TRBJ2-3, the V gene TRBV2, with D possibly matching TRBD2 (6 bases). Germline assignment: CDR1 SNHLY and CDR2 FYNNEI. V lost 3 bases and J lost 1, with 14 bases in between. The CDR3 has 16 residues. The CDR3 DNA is TGTGCCAGCAGTGAGATGGGGGGAGGAGGCACAGATACGCAGTATTTT. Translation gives CASSEMGGGGTDTQYF.

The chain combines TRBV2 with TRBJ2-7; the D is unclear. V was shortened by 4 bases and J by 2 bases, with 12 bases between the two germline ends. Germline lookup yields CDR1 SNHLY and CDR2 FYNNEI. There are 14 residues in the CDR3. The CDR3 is CASSVLAETYEQYF. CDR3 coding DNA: TGTGCCAGCAGTGTTCTGGCGGAGACCTACGAGCAGTACTTC.

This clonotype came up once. The CDR3 protein is CATSDLPRTPGETQYF. The DNA of the CDR3 is TGTGCCACCAGTGATTTGCCGAGGACCCCTGGGGAGACCCAGTACTTC. This sequence joins TRBV24-1 and TRBJ2-5; D call uncertain. Trimming took off 0 bases at V and 5 bases at J, with 15 bases between the two ends. The germline V gene has CDR1 KGHDR and CDR2 SFDVKD. The CDR3 is 16 residues long.

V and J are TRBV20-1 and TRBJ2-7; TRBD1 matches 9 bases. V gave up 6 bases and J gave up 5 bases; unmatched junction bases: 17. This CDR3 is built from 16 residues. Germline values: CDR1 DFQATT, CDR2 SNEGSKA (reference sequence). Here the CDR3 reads CSAGPAGRTGDDEQYF. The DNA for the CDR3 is TGCAGTGCAGGCCCGGCGGGGAGGACAGGGGACGACGAGCAGTACTTC.

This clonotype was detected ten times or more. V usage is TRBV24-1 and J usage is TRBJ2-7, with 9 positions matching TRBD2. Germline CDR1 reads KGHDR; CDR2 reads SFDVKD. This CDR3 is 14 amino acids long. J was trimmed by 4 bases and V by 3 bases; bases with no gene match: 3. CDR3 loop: CATSDSGGLYEQYF. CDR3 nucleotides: TGTGCCACCAGTGATAGCGGGGGGCTTTACGAGCAGTACTTC.